This T cell receptor beta chain stems from a study of control samples from healthy donors and cancer patients. Only in-frame clones appear in the TCRdb table, and some are missing; sequencing was by immunoSEQ multiplex PCR. Of about 57,000 clones in the sample, around 90% were seen once. The TCR sequence derives from a young man with colorectal cancer. The sequenced sample was PBMCs.

CDR3 nucleotides: TGCGCCAGCAGCTCGGGACTAGCGGGGCAAACAGATACGCAGTATTTT. It codes for CASSSGLAGQTDTQYF. This rearrangement joins TRBV5-1 to TRBJ2-3, with 13 bases lining up with TRBD2. The junction had 4 bases not matched to a gene; V was cut back by 3 bases and J by 3 bases. CDR3 length: 16 residues. Germline lookup yields CDR1 SGHRS and CDR2 YFSETQ.